What follows are 31 T cell receptor beta chains derived from one specimen sequenced in a study of blood T cell repertoires in COVID-19. Using immunoSEQ multiplex PCR, the repertoire was profiled, and TCRdb retains in-frame clones only, with some absent. The sample yields about 200,000 clones, around 82% seen once. Sequenced: PBMCs or T cells enriched from blood (not recorded which). The origin of the receptors is a man in his forties who had recovered from COVID-19.

CDR3: CASSYNRGTGYGYTF. CDR3 sequence (DNA): TGTGCCAGCAGTTACAACAGGGGCACGGGCTATGGCTACACCTTC. This chain links TRBV6-5 with TRBJ1-2; 7 positions match TRBD1. J gave up 4 bases and V 2 bases, and 7 bases lay outside the gene matches. Germline CDR1 is MNHEY and CDR2 is SVGAGI. This CDR3 is built from 15 residues.

This clone was seen a handful of times. This chain connects TRBV19 to TRBJ2-6; D uncertain. This CDR3 is built from 14 residues. Germline V gene lookup returns CDR1 LNHDA and CDR2 SQIVND (reference sequence). The germline V and J ends were trimmed by 4 bases and 9 bases, with 13 bases remaining between them. CDR3 nucleotides: TGTGCCAGTAGTACCCACTTTGAGCTCAACGTCCTGACTTTC. Translation: CASSTHFELNVLTF.

This clone was counted between two and nine times. The chain links TRBV6-1 to TRBJ1-6; 10 positions match TRBD1. The CDR3 runs to 15 residues. Germline assignment: CDR1 MNHNS and CDR2 SASEGT. V was pared by 1 base and J by 10 bases, with 4 bases of the junction left unmatched. This chain's CDR3 is CASSEGTGGISPLHF. The CDR3 DNA is TGTGCCAGCAGTGAAGGGACAGGGGGAATATCACCCCTCCACTTT.

This chain uses TRBV12-3 or TRBV12-4 with TRBJ1-2; 8 nucleotides line up with TRBD1. CDR3 size: 13 residues. The V and J ends lost 5 bases and 4 bases, in that order; junction bases with no gene match: 3. This CDR3 reads CASSRGQGYGYTF. The CDR3 DNA reads TGTGCCAGCAGTCGCGGACAGGGCTATGGCTACACCTTC.

This clone has a single count. The junction and the germline gene differ at one end; a read error may be behind it. CDR3 in DNA: TGCAGTGCTAGTATAAGCAAAGATACGCAGTATTTT. This codes for CSASISKDTQYF. V usage is TRBV20-1 and J usage is TRBJ2-3; no clear D gene. CDR1 is DFQATT and CDR2 is SNEGSKA in the germline V gene (reference sequence). The CDR3 runs 12 residues.

The rearrangement uses TRBV27 and TRBJ2-3, with 10 bases matching TRBD1. This CDR3 is 15 amino acids long. After removal of 5 bases from V and 2 bases from J, the junction contained 4 bases not matched to a gene. Germline V lookup: CDR1 MNHEY, CDR2 SMNVEV (reference sequence). The CDR3 loop reads CASSPGTGVTDTQYF. As DNA, the CDR3 is TGTGCCAGCAGTCCAGGGACAGGGGTCACAGATACGCAGTATTTT.

The chain carries TRBV28 and TRBJ1-2; D unclear. The germline CDR1 and CDR2 sequences are MDHEN and SYDVKM. V was trimmed by 6 bases and J by 5 bases, leaving 10 bases between them. This CDR3 comprises 12 residues. This chain's CDR3 is CASRNRQYGYTF. The CDR3 bases are TGTGCCAGCAGAAACCGACAATATGGCTACACCTTC.

V gene TRBV7-2 combines with J gene TRBJ2-5, with 8 bases fitting TRBD1. CDR1 and CDR2 (germline): SGHTA, FQGNSA. Germline trimming cut 0 bases from V and 4 bases from J; bases unmatched to any gene: 7. This CDR3 is built from 16 residues. The CDR3 spells CASSLAPTGAGETQYF. CDR3 nucleotide sequence: TGTGCCAGCAGCTTAGCGCCGACAGGGGCCGGAGAGACCCAGTACTTC.

The V gene is TRBV3-1 (or the pseudogene TRBV3-2), the J gene TRBJ2-7; tentative D call: TRBD1 (5 bases). Trimming left V 1 base short and J 6 bases short, with 16 bases between. CDR3 size: 15 residues. In germline, CDR1 is LGHDT, CDR2 YNNKEL (reference sequence). CDR3 region: CASSQGAHLRGEQYF. The CDR3 bases are TGTGCCAGCAGCCAAGGGGCCCACCTAAGGGGCGAGCAGTACTTC.

V usage is TRBV2 and J usage is TRBJ1-3; D is perhaps TRBD1 (6 bases). The germline V gene encodes CDR1 SNHLY and CDR2 FYNNEI. The CDR3 runs to 16 residues. V lost 7 bases, J lost 0 bases, and 16 bases lay in between. The CDR3 region is CASTTQGQLSGNTIYF. DNA for the CDR3: TGTGCCAGCACCACCCAAGGACAGCTCTCTGGAAACACCATATATTTT.

The genes are TRBV21-1 and TRBJ1-1; the table calls TRBD1, which could not be checked here. TRBV21-1 is given as a pseudogene. The CDR3 length is 14 residues. The CDR3 here is CASSPREENTEAFF. The CDR3 bases are TGTGCCAGCAGTCCCAGGGAAGAGAACACTGAAGCTTTCTTT.

The chain employs TRBV2 and TRBJ2-7; 8 bases line up with TRBD1. CDR1 is SNHLY, CDR2 FYNNEI, per germline. This CDR3 has 12 amino acids. The V gene end was trimmed by 5 bases and the J gene end by 6 bases; junction bases not matched to a gene: 3. CDR3 amino acids: CASSWTGSEQYF. For the CDR3, the DNA is TGTGCCAGCAGTTGGACAGGGTCCGAGCAGTACTTC.

J is TRBJ1-5 and V is TRBV23-1; TRBD1 aligns across 7 bases. TRBV23-1 belongs to the ORF category, with a function that is uncertain. This CDR3 has 16 residues. J lost 0 bases, V lost 4 bases, and 6 bases had no gene match. CDR3 in amino acids: CASSLTGQSSNQPQHF. The CDR3 coding sequence is TGCGCCAGCAGTCTTACGGGACAGAGTAGCAATCAGCCCCAGCATTTT.

The chain employs TRBV3-1 (or the pseudogene TRBV3-2) and TRBJ1-1; D possibly corresponds to TRBD1 (6 bases). From germline, CDR1 is LGHDT and CDR2 YNNKEL (reference sequence). V was shortened by 1 base and J by 11 bases, with 17 bases between the two germline ends. This CDR3 is built from 14 residues. CDR3 amino acids: CASSQATSGGRAFF. CDR3 in DNA: TGTGCCAGCAGCCAAGCCACATCCGGGGGGCGGGCTTTCTTT.

The rearrangement uses TRBV4-1 and TRBJ2-2, with TRBD1 matching 11 bases. Losses at the gene ends were 9 bases for V and 3 bases for J; bases not matched to a gene: 9. Looked up from germline, CDR1 is MGHRA and CDR2 is YSYEKL. CDR3 length: 16 amino acids. The CDR3 sequence: CASSPGTGGDTGELFF. DNA of the CDR3: TGCGCCAGTTCCCCCGGGACAGGGGGGGACACCGGGGAGCTGTTTTTT.

The V and J genes are TRBV19 and TRBJ1-4; maybe TRBD1 (6 bases). The length of the CDR3 is 17 residues. Trimming pared 7 bases from V and 8 bases from J, leaving 26 bases between. Germline V gene data show CDR1 as LNHDA and CDR2 as SQIVND (reference sequence). CDR3 DNA: TGTGCCAGTACACCAATACGTAGGGCGGGGGCGCAGGAAAAACTGTTTTTT. Encoded protein: CASTPIRRAGAQEKLFF.

The chain joins TRBV21-1 to TRBJ2-5; the listed D gene, TRBD1, was not tested against the DNA. TRBV21-1 is assigned pseudogene status. The CDR3 loop spans 11 amino acids. DNA of the CDR3: TGTGCCAGCATCGACAGGGAGACCCAGTACTTC. Its protein is CASIDRETQYF.

This chain connects TRBV7-9 to TRBJ2-3; no clear D. Germline loops: CDR1 SEHNR, CDR2 FQNEAQ (reference sequence). V was cut by 5 bases and J by 3 bases, with 12 bases left in between. CDR3 length: 14 residues. DNA of the CDR3: TGTGCCAGCAGCCCATCCCGAGAAACAGATACGCAGTATTTT. Protein product: CASSPSRETDTQYF.

J is TRBJ1-1 and V is TRBV5-5; D might be TRBD1 (6 bases). Germline V gene data show CDR1 as SGHKS and CDR2 as YYEKEE (reference sequence). The CDR3 is 14 amino acids. V gave up 3 bases and J gave up 4 bases, with 13 bases separating them. In nucleotides, the CDR3 is TGTGCCAGCAGCTACCTACAGGGACCCACTGAAGCTTTCTTT. Residues: CASSYLQGPTEAFF.

The chain couples TRBV7-2 to TRBJ1-1; D possibly corresponds to TRBD1 (5 bases). This CDR3 comprises 14 residues. Trimming stripped 5 bases from V and 6 bases from J, with 16 bases between. Germline V gene lookup returns CDR1 SGHTA and CDR2 FQGNSA. CDR3 DNA: TGTGCCAGCAGCCCCCGACAGTCGGTAGCTGAAGCTTTCTTT. It encodes CASSPRQSVAEAFF.

The J gene is TRBJ1-2, the V gene TRBV30; 7 positions agree with TRBD1. Germline CDR1 GTSNPN, CDR2 SVGIG (reference sequence). Germline trimming cut 7 bases from V and 2 bases from J; bases unmatched to any gene: 7. This CDR3 spans 13 amino acids. CDR3 sequence: CASNRGVNYGYTF. The CDR3 nucleotides are TGTGCCTCAAACAGGGGAGTCAACTATGGCTACACCTTC.

V gene TRBV24-1 combines with J gene TRBJ2-7; possibly TRBD2 for D (5 bases). Trimming stripped 6 bases from V and 2 bases from J, with 13 bases between. This CDR3 is built from 14 residues. Germline CDR1 reads KGHDR; CDR2 reads SFDVKD. CDR3 protein: CATSKSRETYEQYF. CDR3 nucleotide sequence: TGTGCCACCAGTAAGTCACGGGAAACCTACGAGCAGTACTTC.

The V and J genes are TRBV7-2 and TRBJ2-1; possibly TRBD2 for D (6 bases). The CDR3 runs to 13 residues. Germline V gives CDR1 SGHTA, CDR2 FQGNSA. The V end was cut by 6 bases, the J end by 4 bases, with 10 bases between. CDR3 region: CASSTGLYNEQFF. CDR3 nucleotide sequence: TGTGCCAGCAGTACTGGACTATACAATGAGCAGTTCTTC.

The chain has TRBV6-1 and TRBJ1-4, with D unresolved. The CDR3 consists of 14 residues. Trimming removed 3 bases from V and 8 bases from J, with 13 bases in between. The V gene's germline CDR1 is MNHNS and CDR2 SASEGT. The CDR3 region is CASSEIRLGEKLFF. The CDR3 nucleotides are TGTGCCAGCAGTGAGATCAGACTAGGAGAAAAACTGTTTTTT.

The chain employs TRBV7-8 and TRBJ2-7; a possible D gene is TRBD2 (5 bases). CDR3 length: 15 amino acids. The V and J ends lost 5 bases and 1 base respectively, with 15 bases between them. The germline V gene has CDR1 SGHVS and CDR2 FQNEAQ. The DNA of the CDR3 is TGTGCCAGCAGCCCCCTCGGGGATCGTTCCTACGAGCAGTACTTC. Protein sequence: CASSPLGDRSYEQYF.

V gene TRBV7-6 combines with J gene TRBJ2-5; 9 nucleotides line up with TRBD2. Trimming at V came to 0 bases and at J to 0 bases, leaving 17 bases not matched to a gene. In germline, CDR1 is SGHVS, CDR2 FNYEAQ. This CDR3 spans 21 amino acids. CDR3 sequence reads: CASSLAPTSGRLSGYQETQYF. Here the CDR3 DNA reads TGTGCCAGCAGCTTAGCCCCCACTAGCGGGCGGCTAAGTGGGTACCAAGAGACCCAGTACTTC.

The count of this clone is one. The chain joins TRBV15 to TRBJ2-5; 8 nucleotides align to TRBD2. V gave up 3 bases and J gave up 4 bases; unmatched junction bases: 4. CDR3 length: 14 residues. Germline CDR1 and CDR2: LNHNV and YYDKDF (reference sequence). This chain's CDR3 is CATSSRGGRETQYF. DNA for the CDR3: TGTGCCACCAGCAGTCGGGGGGGCAGAGAGACCCAGTACTTC.

The CDR3 region has the DNA TGTGCCAGCAGCTTGCCTGGACAGGTTCCTCAGCCCCAGCATTTT. Its translation is CASSLPGQVPQPQHF. The chain links TRBV5-5 to TRBJ1-5, with 7 bases fitting TRBD1. V shed 1 base, J shed 6 bases, and the junction held 7 bases outside the gene matches. The CDR3 is made up of 15 amino acids. Germline V CDR1 and CDR2: SGHKS, YYEKEE (reference sequence).

The rearrangement links TRBV5-1 to TRBJ1-3; D perhaps matches TRBD1 (6 bases). V dropped 4 bases and J dropped 4 bases, with 15 bases sitting between them. The CDR3 totals 15 residues. The V gene's germline CDR1 is SGHRS and CDR2 YFSETQ. The CDR3 sequence: CASSPTGSTGNTIYF. As DNA, the CDR3 is TGCGCCAGCAGCCCGACAGGTTCGACGGGAAACACCATATATTTT.

The chain carries TRBV27 and TRBJ1-5; 7 positions agree with TRBD1. Germline CDR1 MNHEY, CDR2 SMNVEV (reference sequence). V dropped 6 bases and J dropped 9; count of bases not matched to a gene: 23. This CDR3 has 18 residues. CDR3 in DNA: TGTGCCAGCAGCTCTAACATAAGACAGGGTTCGCTGAGGGCGCCCCAGCATTTT. Translated: CASSSNIRQGSLRAPQHF.

The chain joins TRBV7-2 to TRBJ1-6, with D possibly TRBD1 on 6 matching bases. Per the germline V gene, CDR1 is SGHTA and CDR2 is FQGNSA. This CDR3 has 15 amino acids. V was trimmed by 8 bases and J by 6 bases, leaving 17 bases between them. Here the CDR3 reads CASLGGGRVNSPLHF. The DNA of the CDR3 is TGTGCCAGCCTGGGGGGGGGCAGGGTTAATTCACCCCTCCACTTT.